This T cell receptor (beta chain) is drawn from a study of T-cell reconstitution after alpha-beta-depleted transplantation in children. This clonotype was seen many times. Using unique molecular identifiers, the investigators prepared the TCRbeta library. TCRdb analysed the PCR reads with MiXCR anew, one entry per CDR3 protein. The table shows approximately 400,000 distinct CDR3 sequences, with approximately 11% occurring only once. Trimming at V came to 3 bases and at J to 7 bases, leaving 9 bases not matched to a gene. The germline V gene has CDR1 DFQATT and CDR2 SNEGSKA (reference sequence). The CDR3 spans 14 residues.

J is TRBJ2-1 and V is TRBV20-1; the match to TRBD2 covers 7 bases. The receptor's source is a human donor who donated a stem cell graft to a child with acute myeloid leukemia. The starting material was PBMCs from the stem cell graft donor, obtained from the stem cell graft. Here the CDR3 DNA reads TGCAGTGCTAGCGTGGCTAGCGGAGATAATGAGCAGTTCTTC. Residues: CSASVASGDNEQFF.